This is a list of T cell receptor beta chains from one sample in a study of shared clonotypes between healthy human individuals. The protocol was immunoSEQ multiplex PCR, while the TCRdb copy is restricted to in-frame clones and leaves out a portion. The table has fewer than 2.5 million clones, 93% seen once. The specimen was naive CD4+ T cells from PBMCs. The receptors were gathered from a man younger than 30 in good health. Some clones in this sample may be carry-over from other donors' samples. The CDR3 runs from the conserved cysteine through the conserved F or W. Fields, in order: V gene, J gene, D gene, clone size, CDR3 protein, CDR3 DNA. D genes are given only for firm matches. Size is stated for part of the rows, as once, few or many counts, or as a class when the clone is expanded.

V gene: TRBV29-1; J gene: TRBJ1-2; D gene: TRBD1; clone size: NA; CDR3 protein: CSVVPGGDSGYTF; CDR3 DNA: TGCAGCGTTGTACCAGGGGGCGACTCGGGCTACACCTTC
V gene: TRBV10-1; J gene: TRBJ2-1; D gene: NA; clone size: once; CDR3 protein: CASSEQLTDQYNEQFF; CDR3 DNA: TGCGCCAGCAGTGAGCAATTGACAGACCAGTACAATGAGCAGTTCTTC
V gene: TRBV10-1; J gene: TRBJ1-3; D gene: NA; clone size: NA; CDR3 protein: CASSAGQKPGNTIYF; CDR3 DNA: TGCGCCAGCAGTGCAGGACAGAAACCTGGAAACACCATATATTTT
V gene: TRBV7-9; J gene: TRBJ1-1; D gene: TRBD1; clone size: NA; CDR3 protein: CASSRTGDGAEAFF; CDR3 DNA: TGTGCCAGCAGCCGGACAGGGGATGGGGCTGAAGCTTTCTTT
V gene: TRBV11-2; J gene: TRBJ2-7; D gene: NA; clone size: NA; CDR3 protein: CASSQSVTVYEQYF; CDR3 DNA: TGTGCCAGCAGCCAGAGCGTGACCGTCTACGAGCAGTACTTC
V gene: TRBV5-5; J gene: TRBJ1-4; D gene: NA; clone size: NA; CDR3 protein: CASSPPGWYNEKLFF; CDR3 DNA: TGTGCCAGCAGCCCTCCGGGATGGTATAATGAAAAACTGTTTTTT
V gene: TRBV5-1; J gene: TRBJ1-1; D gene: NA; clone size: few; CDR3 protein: CASSFYKKNTEAFF; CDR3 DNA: TGCGCCAGCAGCTTCTACAAAAAGAACACTGAAGCTTTCTTT
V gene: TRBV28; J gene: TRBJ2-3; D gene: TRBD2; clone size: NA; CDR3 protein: CASQTSGASTDTQYF; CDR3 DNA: TGTGCCAGCCAAACTAGCGGAGCGAGCACAGATACGCAGTATTTT
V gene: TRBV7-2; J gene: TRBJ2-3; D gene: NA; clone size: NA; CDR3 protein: CASSLVSDTQYF; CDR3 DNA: TGTGCCAGCAGCTTAGTATCAGATACGCAGTATTTT
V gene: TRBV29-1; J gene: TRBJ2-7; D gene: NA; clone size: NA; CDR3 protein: CSVVMGSRYEQYF; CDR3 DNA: TGCAGCGTTGTAATGGGGTCTCGCTACGAGCAGTACTTC
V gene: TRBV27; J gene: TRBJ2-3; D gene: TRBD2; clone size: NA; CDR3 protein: CASTPRAGGSTDTQYF; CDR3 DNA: TGTGCCAGCACCCCTCGGGCGGGAGGGAGCACAGATACGCAGTATTTT
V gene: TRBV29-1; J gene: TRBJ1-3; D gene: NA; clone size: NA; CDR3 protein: CSAKTGHQGANTIYF; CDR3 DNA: TGCAGCGCCAAGACAGGACATCAGGGAGCAAACACCATATATTTT
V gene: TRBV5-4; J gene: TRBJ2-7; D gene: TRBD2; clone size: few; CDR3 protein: CASSDSGSSYEQYF; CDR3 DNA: TGTGCCAGCAGCGATAGCGGGAGCTCCTACGAGCAGTACTTC
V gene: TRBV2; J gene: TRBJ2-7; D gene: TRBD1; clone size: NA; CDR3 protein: CASSELSGRGRNILRYEQYF; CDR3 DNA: TGTGCCAGCAGTGAATTATCAGGCAGGGGGCGGAATATCCTCCGCTACGAGCAGTACTTC
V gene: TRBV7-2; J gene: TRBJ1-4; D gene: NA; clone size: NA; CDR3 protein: CASSLQRSNEKLFF; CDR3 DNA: TGTGCCAGCAGCTTACAGAGGTCTAATGAAAAACTGTTTTTT
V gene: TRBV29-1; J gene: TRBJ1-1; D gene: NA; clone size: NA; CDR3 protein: CSVIENQGTEAFF; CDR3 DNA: TGCAGCGTCATCGAGAATCAAGGCACTGAAGCTTTCTTT
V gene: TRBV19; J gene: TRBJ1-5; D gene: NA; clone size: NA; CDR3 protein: CASSRRPSQPQHF; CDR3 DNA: TGTGCCAGTAGTAGGAGGCCCAGTCAGCCCCAGCATTTT
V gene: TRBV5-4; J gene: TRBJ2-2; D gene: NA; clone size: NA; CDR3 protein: CASSLGGDIGGELFF; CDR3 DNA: TGTGCCAGCAGCTTGGGGGGAGATATCGGCGGGGAGCTGTTTTTT
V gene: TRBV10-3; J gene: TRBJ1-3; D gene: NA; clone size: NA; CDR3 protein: CAINAGVGNTIYF; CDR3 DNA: TGTGCCATCAACGCAGGGGTAGGAAACACCATATATTTT
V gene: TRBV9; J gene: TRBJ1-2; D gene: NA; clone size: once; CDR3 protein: CASSVGVRGDYGYTF; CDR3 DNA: TGTGCCAGCAGCGTAGGCGTCAGGGGAGACTATGGCTACACCTTC
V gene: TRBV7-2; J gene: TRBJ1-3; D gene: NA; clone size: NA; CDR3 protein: CASSYQSGPGNTIYF; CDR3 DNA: TGTGCCAGCAGCTACCAAAGCGGGCCTGGAAACACCATATATTTT
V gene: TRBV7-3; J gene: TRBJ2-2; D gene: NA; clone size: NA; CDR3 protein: CASSLRETSLPGELFF; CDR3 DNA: TGTGCCAGCAGCTTACGCGAGACTAGTTTACCCGGGGAGCTGTTTTTT
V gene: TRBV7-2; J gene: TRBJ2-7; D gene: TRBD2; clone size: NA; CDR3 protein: CASSPPGLAISYEQYF; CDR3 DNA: TGTGCCAGCAGCCCTCCGGGACTAGCGATATCCTACGAGCAGTACTTC
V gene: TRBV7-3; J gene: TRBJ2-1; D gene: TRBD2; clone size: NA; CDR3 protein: CASSTTGLDNNEQFF; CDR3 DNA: TGTGCCAGCAGCACGACGGGACTAGACAACAATGAGCAGTTCTTC
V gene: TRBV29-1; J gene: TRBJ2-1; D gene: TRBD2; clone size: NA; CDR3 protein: CSLTGTSRYNEQFF; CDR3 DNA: TGCAGCTTAACCGGGACTAGCAGATACAATGAGCAGTTCTTC
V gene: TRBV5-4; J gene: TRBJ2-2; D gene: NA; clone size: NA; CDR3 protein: CASSTKGSNTGELFF; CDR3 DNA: TGTGCCAGCAGCACTAAGGGGTCGAACACCGGGGAGCTGTTTTTT
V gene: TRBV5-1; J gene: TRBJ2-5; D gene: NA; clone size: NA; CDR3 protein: CASSLNALETQYF; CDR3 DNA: TGCGCCAGCAGCCTGAATGCGTTGGAGACCCAGTACTTC
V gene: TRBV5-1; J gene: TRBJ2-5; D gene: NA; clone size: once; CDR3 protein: CASSLRAGETQYF; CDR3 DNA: TGCGCCAGCAGCTTGAGGGCTGGAGAGACCCAGTACTTC
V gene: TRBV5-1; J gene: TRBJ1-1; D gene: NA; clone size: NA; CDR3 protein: CASSFGGGTEAFF; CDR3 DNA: TGCGCCAGCAGCTTCGGCGGGGGGACTGAAGCTTTCTTT
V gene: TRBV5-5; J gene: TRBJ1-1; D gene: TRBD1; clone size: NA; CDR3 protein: CASSGGLQGRTEAFF; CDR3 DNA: TGTGCCAGCAGCGGAGGATTACAGGGGCGCACTGAAGCTTTCTTT
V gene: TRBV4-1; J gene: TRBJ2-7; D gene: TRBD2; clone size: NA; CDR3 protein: CASSRAGTSGSYEQYF; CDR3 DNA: TGCGCCAGCAGCCGGGCCGGGACTAGCGGGTCCTACGAGCAGTACTTC
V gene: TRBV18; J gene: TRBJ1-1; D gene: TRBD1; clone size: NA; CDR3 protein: CASSRFTGENTEAFF; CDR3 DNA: TGTGCCAGCTCGCGTTTTACAGGGGAGAACACTGAAGCTTTCTTT
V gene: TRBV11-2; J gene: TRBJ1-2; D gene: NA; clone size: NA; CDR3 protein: CASSSAGVGGYGYTF; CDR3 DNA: TGTGCCAGCAGCTCCGCAGGGGTCGGTGGCTATGGCTACACCTTC
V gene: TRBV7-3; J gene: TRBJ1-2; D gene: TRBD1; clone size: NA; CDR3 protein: CASSLSGQGDGYTF; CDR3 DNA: TGTGCCAGCAGCTTAAGCGGACAGGGGGATGGCTACACCTTC
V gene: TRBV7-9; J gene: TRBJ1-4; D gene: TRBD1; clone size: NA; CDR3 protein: CASSLDRVVEKLFF; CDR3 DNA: TGTGCCAGCAGCCTCGACAGGGTCGTTGAAAAACTGTTTTTT
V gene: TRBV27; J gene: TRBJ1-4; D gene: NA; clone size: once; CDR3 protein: CASSPKGGRWVYEKLFF; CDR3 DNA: TGTGCCAGCAGTCCCAAGGGTGGACGGTGGGTTTATGAAAAACTGTTTTTT
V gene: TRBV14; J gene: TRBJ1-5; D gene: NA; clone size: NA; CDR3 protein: CASSQDTGQPQHF; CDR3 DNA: TGTGCCAGCAGCCAAGATACGGGACAGCCCCAGCATTTT
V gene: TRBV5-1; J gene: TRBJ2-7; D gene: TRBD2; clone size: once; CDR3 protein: CASSLTSGFSYEQYF; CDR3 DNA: TGCGCCAGCAGCTTGACTAGCGGGTTCTCCTACGAGCAGTACTTC
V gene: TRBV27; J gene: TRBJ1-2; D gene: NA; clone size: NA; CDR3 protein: CASSFWGARDGYTF; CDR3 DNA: TGTGCCAGCAGTTTCTGGGGGGCGCGGGATGGCTACACCTTC
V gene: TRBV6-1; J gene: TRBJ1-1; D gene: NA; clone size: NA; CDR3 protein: CASSAKGNTEAFF; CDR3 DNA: TGTGCCAGCAGCGCAAAGGGGAACACTGAAGCTTTCTTT
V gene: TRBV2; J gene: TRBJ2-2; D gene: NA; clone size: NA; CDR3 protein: CASGRQMNTGELFF; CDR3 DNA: TGTGCCAGCGGAAGACAGATGAACACCGGGGAGCTGTTTTTT
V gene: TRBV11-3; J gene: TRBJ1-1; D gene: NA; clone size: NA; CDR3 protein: CASSSGPNTEAFF; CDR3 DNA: TGTGCCAGCAGCTCCGGCCCTAACACTGAAGCTTTCTTT
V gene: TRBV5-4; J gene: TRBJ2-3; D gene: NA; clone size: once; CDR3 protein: CASSPKGTTDTQYF; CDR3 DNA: TGTGCCAGCAGCCCTAAGGGGACCACAGATACGCAGTATTTT
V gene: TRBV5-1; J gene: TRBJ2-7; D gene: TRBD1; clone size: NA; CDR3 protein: CASSSGTGGTYEQYF; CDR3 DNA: TGCGCCAGCAGCTCGGGGACAGGGGGAACCTACGAGCAGTACTTC
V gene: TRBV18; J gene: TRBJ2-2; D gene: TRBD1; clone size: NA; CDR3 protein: CASSPGTGGDGELFF; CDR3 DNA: TGTGCCAGCTCACCCGGGACAGGGGGCGACGGGGAGCTGTTTTTT
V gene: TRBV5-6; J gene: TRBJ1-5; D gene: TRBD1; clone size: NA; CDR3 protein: CASSFRGARGNQPQHF; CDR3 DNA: TGTGCCAGCAGCTTCAGGGGGGCGCGCGGCAATCAGCCCCAGCATTTT
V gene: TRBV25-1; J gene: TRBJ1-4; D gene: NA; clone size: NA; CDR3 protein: CASSGGWGNEKLFF; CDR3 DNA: TGTGCCAGCAGTGGGGGATGGGGCAATGAAAAACTGTTTTTT
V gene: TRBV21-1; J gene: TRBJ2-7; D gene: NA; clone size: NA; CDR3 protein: CASSPRQGSYEQYF; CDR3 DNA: TGTGCCAGCAGCCCGCGACAGGGGTCCTACGAGCAGTACTTC
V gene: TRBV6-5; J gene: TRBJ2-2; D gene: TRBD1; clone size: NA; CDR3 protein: CASRRDSRSTGELFF; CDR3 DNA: TGTGCCAGCAGAAGGGACAGTCGATCCACCGGGGAGCTGTTTTTT
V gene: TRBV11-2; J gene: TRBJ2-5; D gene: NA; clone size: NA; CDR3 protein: CASSSAALQETQYF; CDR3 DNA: TGTGCCAGCAGCTCCGCTGCTTTGCAAGAGACCCAGTACTTC
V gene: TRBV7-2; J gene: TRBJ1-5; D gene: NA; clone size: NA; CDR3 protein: CASSPRQGNQPQHF; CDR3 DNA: TGTGCCAGCAGCCCTCGACAGGGCAATCAGCCCCAGCATTTT
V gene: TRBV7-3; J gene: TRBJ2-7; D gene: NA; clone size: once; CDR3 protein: CASSLRGGSVEQYF; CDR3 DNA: TGTGCCAGCAGCTTACGCGGAGGGTCGGTCGAGCAGTACTTC
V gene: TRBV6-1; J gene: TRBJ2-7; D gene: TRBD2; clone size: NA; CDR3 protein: CGTSGHYEQYF; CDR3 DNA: TGTGGGACTAGCGGTCACTACGAGCAGTACTTC